Listed here are 23 T cell receptor beta chains from one sample, sequenced in a study of T cell responses to AZD1222 COVID-19 vaccine. The method was immunoSEQ multiplex PCR; TCRdb's version includes in-frame clones alone and lacks a portion of them. The data show fewer than 85,000 clones, approximately 89% seen once. Specimen: peripheral blood, collected on day 0 of AZD1222 vaccination. All receptors come from an adult in good health.

The rearrangement links TRBV28 to TRBJ2-7, with D possibly being TRBD1 or TRBD2 (5 bases each). The CDR3 contains 14 residues. V lost 1 base to trimming and J lost 4 bases, with 11 bases between them. Germline values: CDR1 MDHEN, CDR2 SYDVKM. The CDR3 DNA is TGTGCCAGCAGTTTATTTGGGGGACCGTACGAGCAGTACTTC. Its translation: CASSLFGGPYEQYF.

This sequence joins TRBV19 and TRBJ1-1; 9 bases line up with TRBD1. V shed 6 bases, J shed 4 bases, and the junction held 6 bases outside the gene matches. The CDR3 covers 14 residues. The V gene's germline CDR1 is LNHDA and CDR2 SQIVND (reference sequence). CDR3 nucleotide sequence: TGTGCCAGTAGCGCCACAGGGGGCATCACTGAAGCTTTCTTT. It yields the protein CASSATGGITEAFF.

The DNA of the CDR3 is TGTGCCAGCAGTGAAGCGGGGTTGAACACCGGGGAGCTGTTTTTT. This translates into CASSEAGLNTGELFF. The chain is built from TRBV5-4 and TRBJ2-2, with 7 bases fitting TRBD2. The CDR3 has 15 amino acids. Germline CDR1 is SGHNT and CDR2 is YYREEE (reference sequence). Trimming took 5 bases from V and 1 from J; bases not matched to a gene: 5.

The rearrangement uses TRBV7-2 and TRBJ1-2; 10 bases are shared with TRBD1. V shed 5 bases and J 7 bases; nucleotides not matched to a gene: 1. CDR1 is SGHTA and CDR2 is FQGNSA in the germline V gene. The CDR3 extends over 12 amino acids. Here the CDR3 reads CASSGDRGGYTF. CDR3 nucleotides: TGTGCCAGCAGCGGGGACAGGGGTGGCTACACCTTC.

The rearrangement joins TRBV7-2 to TRBJ1-5, with D unresolved. Germline CDR1 reads SGHTA; CDR2 reads FQGNSA. V was trimmed by 3 bases and J by 5 bases, leaving 8 bases between them. The CDR3 has 13 amino acids. CDR3 sequence reads: CASSFWGDQPQHF. DNA of the CDR3: TGTGCCAGCAGCTTTTGGGGAGATCAGCCCCAGCATTTT.

The chain has TRBV9 and TRBJ1-6; D not resolved. Trimming took 10 bases from V and 8 from J, leaving 25 bases between them. The germline CDR1 and CDR2 sequences are SGDLS and YYNGEE. The CDR3 spans 16 residues. The CDR3 protein is CAPRARRAGGDSPLHF. The CDR3 coding sequence is TGTGCCCCCCGCGCCCGCAGAGCGGGCGGCGATTCACCCCTCCACTTT.

This chain uses TRBV10-3 with TRBJ2-7, with no clear D. CDR3 size: 13 residues. Germline assignment: CDR1 ENHRY and CDR2 SYGVKD. Trimming removed 0 bases at V and 2 bases at J, with 5 bases between. The CDR3 is CAISESLTYEQYF. The CDR3 nucleotides are TGTGCCATCAGTGAGTCCCTAACCTACGAGCAGTACTTC.

This chain uses TRBV7-7 with TRBJ1-1; a possible D gene is TRBD1 (5 bases). V gave up 5 bases and J gave up 7 bases, with 14 bases separating them. The CDR3 has 13 residues. From germline, CDR1 is SSHAT and CDR2 FNYEAQ (reference sequence). This CDR3 reads CASSQGTGDEAFF. CDR3 bases: TGTGCCAGCAGCCAAGGGACGGGAGATGAAGCTTTCTTT.

The chain combines TRBV30 with TRBJ1-2, with D possibly being TRBD1 (6 bases). CDR1 GTSNPN and CDR2 SVGIG come from the germline V gene (reference sequence). The CDR3 is 14 residues long. Trimming stripped 0 bases from V and 8 bases from J, with 16 bases between. CDR3 amino acids: CAWSVPGSQGGYTF. CDR3 coding DNA: TGTGCCTGGAGTGTACCCGGGTCTCAGGGGGGCTACACCTTC.

This clone was recorded a few times. In nucleotides, the CDR3 is TGTGCCAGCAGCCAAGCCCCTACGGGACTAGCGGGGGGGGCTAACATTCAGTACTTC. This encodes CASSQAPTGLAGGANIQYF. The chain carries TRBV4-2 and TRBJ2-4, with 16 bases fitting TRBD2. This CDR3 is built from 19 residues. The V gene end was trimmed by 1 base and the J gene end by 7 bases; junction bases not matched to a gene: 10. The germline V gene has CDR1 LGHNA and CDR2 YNFKEQ.

The chain carries TRBV10-3 and TRBJ1-2; D is perhaps TRBD1 (6 bases). The CDR3 runs 13 residues. Trimming removed 4 bases at V and 8 bases at J, with 14 bases between. Germline CDR1 reads ENHRY; CDR2 reads SYGVKD. CDR3 amino acids: CAISGVGADGYTF. CDR3 DNA sequence: TGTGCCATCAGTGGGGTGGGGGCTGACGGCTACACCTTC.

The gene calls are TRBV27 and TRBJ2-3; 8 positions match TRBD2. This CDR3 is 13 amino acids long. The V gene end was trimmed by 6 bases and the J gene end by 1 base; junction bases not matched to a gene: 0. Germline loops: CDR1 MNHEY, CDR2 SMNVEV (reference sequence). The DNA for the CDR3 is TGTGCCAGCAGGACTAGCGGCACAGATACGCAGTATTTT. It is translated as CASRTSGTDTQYF.

This clone was detected only once. The chain employs TRBV6-2 or TRBV6-3 and TRBJ1-5; no clear D gene. Trimming took 5 bases from V and 2 from J, leaving 7 bases between them. The CDR3 extends over 13 amino acids. Germline V lookup: CDR1 MNHEY, CDR2 SVGEGT. The CDR3 loop is CASSQTRNQPQHF. As DNA, the CDR3 is TGTGCCAGCAGTCAGACACGCAATCAGCCCCAGCATTTT.

The V and J genes are TRBV27 and TRBJ2-3; 8 positions agree with TRBD2. Losses at the gene ends were 5 bases for V and 0 bases for J; bases not matched to a gene: 4. The CDR3 spans 15 residues. Germline V gene lookup returns CDR1 MNHEY and CDR2 SMNVEV (reference sequence). CDR3 DNA: TGTGCCAGCAGTCCGTTAGCGGGGAGCACAGATACGCAGTATTTT. The encoded protein is CASSPLAGSTDTQYF.

This chain links TRBV19 with TRBJ2-3; 7 nucleotides align to TRBD2. The CDR3 is 17 amino acids. CDR1 and CDR2 from the germline V gene are LNHDA and SQIVND (reference sequence). The trim removed 6 bases at V and 1 base at J, leaving 13 bases unmatched. The CDR3 is CASRPLSGAIGTDTQYF. Here the CDR3 DNA reads TGTGCCAGTAGACCATTGAGCGGGGCGATAGGCACAGATACGCAGTATTTT.

CDR3 in DNA: TGCAGCGTTGAGAGCGAGGGGGCCACCTGGGCCGCCGGGGAGCTGTTTTTT. Amino acids: CSVESEGATWAAGELFF. The chain carries TRBV29-1 and TRBJ2-2; 7 nucleotides agree with TRBD1. V was clipped by 3 bases and J by 6 bases; unmatched bases: 16. The CDR3 runs to 17 residues. The germline CDR1 and CDR2 sequences are SQVTM and ANQGSEA.

The rearrangement joins TRBV19 to TRBJ1-4; D uncertain. The CDR3 is made up of 15 amino acids. V lost 4 bases and J 7 bases, leaving 16 bases between the germline ends. The germline CDR1 and CDR2 sequences are LNHDA and SQIVND (reference sequence). The CDR3 region is CASSTGGVRSEKLFF. For the CDR3, the DNA is TGTGCCAGTAGTACCGGCGGGGTCAGGAGTGAAAAACTGTTTTTT.

The V gene is TRBV7-2, the J gene TRBJ1-2; 11 bases match TRBD1. The junction had 5 bases not matched to a gene; V was cut back by 5 bases and J by 6 bases. The germline CDR1 and CDR2 sequences are SGHTA and FQGNSA. The CDR3 spans 14 residues. CDR3 loop: CASSRTGQGDGYTF. CDR3 bases: TGTGCCAGCAGCCGTACGGGACAGGGGGATGGCTACACCTTC.

The CDR3 nucleotides are TGTGCCAGCAGCCCTACTGCCGGACTGGCCGGGGAGCTGTTTTTT. Translated: CASSPTAGLAGELFF. J is TRBJ2-2 and V is TRBV7-9, with D possibly TRBD2 on 5 matching bases. CDR3 length: 15 amino acids. Trimming stripped 5 bases from V and 6 bases from J, with 16 bases between. Germline CDR1 is SEHNR and CDR2 is FQNEAQ (reference sequence).

The chain combines TRBV7-9 with TRBJ1-1; a possible D gene is TRBD1 (6 bases). Germline lookup yields CDR1 SEHNR and CDR2 FQNEAQ (reference sequence). V shed 1 base and J shed 0 bases, with 9 bases lying between them. CDR3 size: 15 residues. CDR3 sequence: CASSLVQGMNTEAFF. CDR3 DNA: TGTGCCAGCAGCTTAGTTCAGGGGATGAACACTGAAGCTTTCTTT.

J is TRBJ2-2 and V is TRBV7-9, with D hard to call. Germline V gene data show CDR1 as SEHNR and CDR2 as FQNEAQ (reference sequence). The CDR3 consists of 14 residues. V dropped 1 base and J dropped 0 bases, with 3 bases sitting between them. This chain's CDR3 is CASSLGANTGELFF. In DNA, the CDR3 is TGTGCCAGCAGCTTAGGAGCGAACACCGGGGAGCTGTTTTTT.

V gene TRBV4-2 combines with J gene TRBJ2-1; the D gene is possibly TRBD2 (5 bases). Germline CDR1 LGHNA, CDR2 YNFKEQ. This CDR3 has 13 amino acids. Between the trimmed V and J ends, which lost 0 bases and 7 bases, there was a span of 7 bases. CDR3 in amino acids: CASSQERGNEQFF. CDR3 sequence (DNA): TGTGCCAGCAGCCAAGAGAGAGGGAATGAGCAGTTCTTC.

The rearrangement links TRBV3-1 (or the pseudogene TRBV3-2) to TRBJ2-3, with no clear D. The CDR3 is 15 residues long. Germline CDR1 and CDR2: LGHDT and YNNKEL (reference sequence). Trimming took off 0 bases at V and 1 base at J, with 8 bases between the two ends. CDR3 loop: CASSQEGGGTDTQYF. DNA for the CDR3: TGTGCCAGCAGCCAAGAAGGTGGGGGCACAGATACGCAGTATTTT.